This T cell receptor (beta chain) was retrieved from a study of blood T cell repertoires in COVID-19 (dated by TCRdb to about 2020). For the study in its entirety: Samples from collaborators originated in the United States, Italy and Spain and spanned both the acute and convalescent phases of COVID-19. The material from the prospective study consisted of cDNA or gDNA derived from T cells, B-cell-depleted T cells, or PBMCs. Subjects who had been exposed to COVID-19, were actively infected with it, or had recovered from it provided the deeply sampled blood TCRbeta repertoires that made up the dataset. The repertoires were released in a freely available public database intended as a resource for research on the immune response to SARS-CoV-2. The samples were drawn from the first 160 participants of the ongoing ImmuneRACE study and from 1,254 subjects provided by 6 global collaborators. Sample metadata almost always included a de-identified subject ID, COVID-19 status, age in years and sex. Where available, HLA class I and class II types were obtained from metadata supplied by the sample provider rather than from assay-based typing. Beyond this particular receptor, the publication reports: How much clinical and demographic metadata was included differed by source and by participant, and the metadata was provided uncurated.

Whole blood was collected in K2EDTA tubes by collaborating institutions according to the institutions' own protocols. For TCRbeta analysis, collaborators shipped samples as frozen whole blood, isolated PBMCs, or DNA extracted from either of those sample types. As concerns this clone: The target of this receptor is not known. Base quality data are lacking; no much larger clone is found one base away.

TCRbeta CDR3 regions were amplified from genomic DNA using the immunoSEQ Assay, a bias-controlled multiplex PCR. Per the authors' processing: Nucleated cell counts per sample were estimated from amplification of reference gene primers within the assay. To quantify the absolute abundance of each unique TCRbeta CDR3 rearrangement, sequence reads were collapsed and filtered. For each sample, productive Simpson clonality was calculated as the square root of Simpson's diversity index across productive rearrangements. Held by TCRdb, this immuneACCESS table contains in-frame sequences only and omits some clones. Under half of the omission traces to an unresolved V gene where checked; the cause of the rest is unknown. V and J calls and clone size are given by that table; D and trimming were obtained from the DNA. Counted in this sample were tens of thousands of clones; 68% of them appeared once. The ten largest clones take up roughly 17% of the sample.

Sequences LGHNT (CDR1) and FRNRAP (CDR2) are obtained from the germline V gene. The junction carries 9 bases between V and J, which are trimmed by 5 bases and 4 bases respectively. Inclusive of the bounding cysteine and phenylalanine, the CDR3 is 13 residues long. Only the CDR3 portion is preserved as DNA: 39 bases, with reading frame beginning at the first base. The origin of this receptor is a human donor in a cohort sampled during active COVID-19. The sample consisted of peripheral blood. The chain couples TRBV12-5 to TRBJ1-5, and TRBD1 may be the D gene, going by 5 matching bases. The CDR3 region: CASGRGPNQPQHF. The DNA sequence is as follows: TGTGCTAGTGGTAGGGGCCCAAATCAGCCCCAGCATTTT.